One T cell receptor (beta chain) is described in this entry. The data stem from a study of PD-L1 blockade in urothelial cancer. PCRs each included synthetic TCR analog templates spiked in. Here immunoSEQ multiplex PCR was the method, and the copy in TCRdb shows in-frame clones only, minus some. The data contain tens of thousands of clones, approximately 80% of them singletons. This CDR3 spans 15 amino acids. After removal of 0 bases from V and 2 bases from J, the junction contained 4 bases not matched to a gene. Germline V gene data show CDR1 as SGHRS and CDR2 as YFSETQ. This TCR derives from a man between 70 and 80 years old with urothelial cancer. V and J are TRBV5-1 and TRBJ2-5; TRBD1 matches 7 bases. Sequencing used PBMCs, obtained around atezolizumab (anti-PD-L1) treatment. The CDR3 bases are TGCGCCAGCAGCTTGGCGACAGGGTTTCAAGAGACCCAGTACTTC. Translating it yields CASSLATGFQETQYF.